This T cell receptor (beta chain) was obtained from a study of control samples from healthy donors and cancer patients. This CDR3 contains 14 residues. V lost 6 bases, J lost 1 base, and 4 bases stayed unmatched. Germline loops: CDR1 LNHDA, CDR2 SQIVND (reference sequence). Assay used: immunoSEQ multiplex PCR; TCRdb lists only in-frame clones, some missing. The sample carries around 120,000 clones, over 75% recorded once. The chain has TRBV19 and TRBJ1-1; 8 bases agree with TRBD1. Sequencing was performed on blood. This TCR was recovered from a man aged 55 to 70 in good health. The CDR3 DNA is TGTGCCAGTAGCAGGGGACAGGAGAACACTGAAGCTTTCTTT. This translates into CASSRGQENTEAFF.